This T cell receptor (beta chain) originates from a study of blood T cell repertoires in COVID-19. Study in general: The United States, Italy and Spain supplied acute and convalescent COVID-19 samples.

Cohorts were based on clinical histories the participants reported. The CDR3 is 14 residues long. Trimming shortened V by 7 bases and J by 14 bases, and 21 bases separated the two germline ends. Germline V lookup: CDR1 MDHEN, CDR2 SYDVKM. In the original workflow: By means of reference gene primer amplification, nucleated cell counts were estimated. Only in-frame clones appear in the TCRdb table, and some are missing; sequencing was by immunoSEQ multiplex PCR. V, J and clone size were drawn from that table, and D and trimming were deduced from the DNA. The sample records 140,000 to 150,000 clones, over 65% being singletons.

The chain combines TRBV28 with TRBJ1-6; D is uncertain. This sequence was found in a woman aged 45-60 years who had recovered from COVID-19. The sample consisted of PBMCs or T cells enriched from blood (not recorded which). The CDR3 DNA sequence: TGTGCCAGCACCGACCCTGGGCGCCCTCGGTCCCTCCACTTT. Protein: CASTDPGRPRSLHF.